The entry below describes one T cell receptor beta chain. This sample's treatment: oral pan-JAK inhibitor, 5-10 mg twice daily. The data belong to a study of CD8+ T cells in alopecia areata. Study as a whole: Those patients who were treated received oral tofacitinib, which was given at 5 to 10 mg twice daily for moderate-to-severe alopecia areata. Disease severity was quantified as SALT score of affected scalp area.

Reverse transcription of extracted RNA yielded cDNA, which provided the sequencing template. TCRdb's copy holds only in-frame clones and misses some; the assay was immunoSEQ multiplex PCR. This table has about 120,000 clones, over 55% appearing once. The CDR3 covers 12 residues. The V gene lost 4 bases and the J gene lost 6 bases, with 10 bases spanning the gap. Germline-derived CDR1 and CDR2 are SGHDT and YYEEEE. Sequencing used CD4+ T cells sorted from blood, obtained at week 4, from a patient treated with tofacitinib. The TCR originated in a human donor with alopecia areata. The chain links TRBV5-6 to TRBJ1-1, with D hard to call. The CDR3 here is CASSPGTSEAFF. Written as DNA, the CDR3 is TGTGCCAGCAGCCCAGGAACCTCTGAAGCTTTCTTT. Supplemented by reference TRBV5-6 and TRBJ1-1, the full variable domain reads DAGVTQSPTHLIKTRGQQVTLRCSPKSGHDTVSWYQQALGQGPQFIFQYYEEEERQRGNFPDRFSGHQFPNYSSELNVNALLLGDSALYLCASSPGTSEAFFGQGTRLTVV.